Reported below is one T cell receptor beta chain. Its antigen is undetermined. Clones were sequenced by immunoSEQ multiplex PCR, and TCRdb holds only the in-frame ones, with some missing. Among about 280,000 clones listed, over 75% were seen once. Separate from the approximately 670-subject first cohort, the roughly 120-subject validation cohort was the one that the donors belonged to. This record comes from a study of cytomegalovirus exposure and HLA in healthy donors. General study findings and limits: The study listed roughly 160 cytomegalovirus-associated TCR beta chains. The study found most TCR sequences rare, yet found some public TCRs in many donors. In vitro work confirmed that a few CMV-associated chains recognize CMV antigens.

Germline V CDR1 and CDR2: MNHEY, SVGAGI. With 6 bases removed from V and 3 bases from J, the gap between germline ends came to 15 bases. The CDR3 length is 14 residues. This clonotype originated in a woman aged 18-35 years in good health and CMV-seronegative. The sample consisted of PBMCs. The chain is built from TRBV6-5 and TRBJ2-7; perhaps TRBD1 as D (5 bases). The chain's CDR3 is CASRFNRLNYEQYF. Here the CDR3 DNA reads TGTGCCAGCAGGTTCAACAGGTTAAACTACGAGCAGTACTTC.